Sequencing of this T cell receptor (beta chain) was carried out in a study of T cell responses to AZD1222 COVID-19 vaccine. Background on the study: Pooled in the analysis were second doses at about 4 or about 12 weeks.

The repertoire was sequenced with immunoSEQ multiplex PCR; TCRdb's copy has only in-frame clones and lacks some. The top ten clones hold around 5.2% of a sample with some 150,000 clones, more than 75% of them seen once. The TCR was taken from an adult in good health. This specimen consisted of peripheral blood, obtained on day 0 of AZD1222 vaccination.

This chain's CDR3 is CATSDLAGGIQETQYF. Here the CDR3 DNA reads TGTGCCACCAGTGATTTGGCGGGAGGGATCCAAGAGACCCAGTACTTC. The chain has TRBV24-1 and TRBJ2-5; 9 bases agree with TRBD2. The J segment lost 1 base and the V segment lost 0 bases, leaving 2 bases of the junction unmatched. Germline values: CDR1 KGHDR, CDR2 SFDVKD. CDR3 size: 16 residues.